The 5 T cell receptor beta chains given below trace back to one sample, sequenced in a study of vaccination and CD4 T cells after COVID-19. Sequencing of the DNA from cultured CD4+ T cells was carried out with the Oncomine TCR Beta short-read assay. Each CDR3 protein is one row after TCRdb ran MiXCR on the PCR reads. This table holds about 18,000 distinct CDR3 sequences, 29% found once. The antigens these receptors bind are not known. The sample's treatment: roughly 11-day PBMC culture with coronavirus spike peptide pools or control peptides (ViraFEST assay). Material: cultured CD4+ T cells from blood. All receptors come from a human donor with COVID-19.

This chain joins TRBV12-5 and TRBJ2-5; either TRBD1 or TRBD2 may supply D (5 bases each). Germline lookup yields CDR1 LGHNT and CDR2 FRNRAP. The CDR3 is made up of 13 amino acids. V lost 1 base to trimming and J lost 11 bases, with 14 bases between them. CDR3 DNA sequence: TGTGCTAGTGGTTTGGGCCACGGGACCCAACAGTACTTC. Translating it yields CASGLGHGTQQYF.

The CDR3 is CASSYSRTRGGYTF. CDR3 sequence (DNA): TGTGCCAGCAGTTACTCGAGGACAAGAGGAGGCTACACCTTC. The chain has TRBV6-5 and TRBJ1-2, with TRBD1 as a possible D gene (5 bases). Trimming stripped 0 bases from V and 8 bases from J, with 13 bases between. The CDR3 runs 14 residues. The germline CDR1 and CDR2 sequences are MNHEY and SVGAGI.

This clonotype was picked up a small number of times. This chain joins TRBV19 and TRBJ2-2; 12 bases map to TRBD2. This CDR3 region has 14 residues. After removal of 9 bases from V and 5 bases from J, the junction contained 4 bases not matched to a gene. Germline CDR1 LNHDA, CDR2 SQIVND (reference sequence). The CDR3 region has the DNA TGTGCCAGCAGACTAGCGGGGGTAACCGGGGAGCTGTTTTTT. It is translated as CASRLAGVTGELFF.

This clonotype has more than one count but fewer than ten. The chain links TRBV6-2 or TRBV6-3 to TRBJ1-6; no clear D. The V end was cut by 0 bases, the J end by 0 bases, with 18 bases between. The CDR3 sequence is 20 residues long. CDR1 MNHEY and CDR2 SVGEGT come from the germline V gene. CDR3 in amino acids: CASSYSKLTRAISYNSPLHF. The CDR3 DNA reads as TGTGCCAGCAGTTACTCGAAACTGACAAGAGCTATCTCCTATAATTCACCCCTCCACTTT.

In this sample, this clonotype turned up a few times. The CDR3: CASSSKANYGYTF. The CDR3 nucleotides are TGTGCCAGCAGCTCAAAAGCTAACTATGGCTACACCTTC. The chain employs TRBV5-6 and TRBJ1-2, with unresolved D. CDR1 is SGHDT, CDR2 YYEEEE, per germline. This CDR3 region has 13 residues. Trimming left V 3 bases short and J 0 bases short, with 6 bases between.